Listed below are T cell receptor beta chains from one sample, sequenced in a study of blood T cell repertoires in COVID-19. Data came from immunoSEQ multiplex PCR; TCRdb stores just in-frame clones and leaves some out. This repertoire shows 55,000 to 75,000 clones, more than 70% found once; its top ten account for approximately 16%. Sequences were obtained from peripheral blood. The receptors were gathered from a man in his 60s with COVID-19, enrolled during active disease. Both conserved end residues are part of each CDR3. D genes are given only for firm matches. Only part of the rows carry a size: once, few, many, or a class if the clone is expanded.

j_call d_call v_call clone_size cdr3_nt cdr3_aa
TRBJ1-1 TRBD1 TRBV28 - TGTGCCAGCAGTCGGCTGAGGGGGCAGGGTGAAGCTTTCTTT CASSRLRGQGEAFF
TRBJ2-1 TRBD2 TRBV5-4 - TGTGCCAGCAGCTTTAGTAGCGGGGGGAATGAGCAGTTCTTC CASSFSSGGNEQFF
TRBJ2-7 - TRBV27 once TGTGCCAGCAGTTTTAGCAGACAGGCTCCTTTAGAGCAGTACTTC CASSFSRQAPLEQYF
TRBJ1-2 - TRBV2 few TGTGCCAGCAGTGAAGCGCCCCAACTCTATGGCTACACCTTC CASSEAPQLYGYTF
TRBJ1-2 - TRBV19 - TGTGCCAGTAGCTACCAAGGGGGGGGCCGGTATGGCTACACCTTC CASSYQGGGRYGYTF
TRBJ1-1 TRBD1 TRBV5-1 - TGCGCCAGCAAAGGGTCAGCTCAGGGGGGCACTGAAGCTTTCTTT CASKGSAQGGTEAFF
TRBJ2-1 - TRBV6-5 - TGTGCCAGCAGCGAGAATGAGCAGTTCTTC CASSENEQFF
TRBJ2-1 - TRBV9 - TGTGCCAGCAGCGTAGAGACAAACAATGAGCAGTTCTTC CASSVETNNEQFF
TRBJ1-6 - TRBV6-4 once TGTGCCAGCAGCCAAAGACTAGGGGGGGATTCACCCCTCCACTTT CASSQRLGGDSPLHF
TRBJ1-2 - TRBV12-5 - TGTGCTAGTGGTTCCCCTATGGACAGCAACTATGGCTACACCTTC CASGSPMDSNYGYTF
TRBJ1-1 TRBD1 TRBV27 - TGTGCCAGCTCAGACAGGGGGTACACTGAAGCTTTCTTT CASSDRGYTEAFF
TRBJ2-7 TRBD1 TRBV2 - TGTGCCAGCATCCTGACGGGACAGGGCTACGAGCAGTACTTC CASILTGQGYEQYF
TRBJ2-3 - TRBV12-1 - TGTGCCAGCAGCTCCCCCACGGCAGATACGCAGTATTTT CASSSPTADTQYF
TRBJ1-1 - TRBV6-5 - TGTGCCAGCCTGAGAAACACTGAAGCTTTCTTT CASLRNTEAFF